Below, 30 T cell receptor beta chains from the same sample are listed, as sequenced in a study of shared clonotypes between healthy human individuals. TCRdb's table, derived via immunoSEQ multiplex PCR, lists solely in-frame clones and lacks some. Among over 2 million clones listed, 85% to 95% were seen once. Sequenced sample: naive CD4+ T cells sorted from blood. Described subset: CD45RA+ positively selected. The receptors were gathered from a young man in good health.

This clone showed up just once. This chain uses TRBV2 with TRBJ1-5; TRBD1 might be the D (6 bases). This CDR3 has 15 residues. V shed 6 bases and J shed 8 bases, with 20 bases lying between them. CDR1 SNHLY and CDR2 FYNNEI come from the germline V gene. CDR3 protein: CASSVDSLRAKPQHF. DNA of the CDR3: TGTGCCAGCAGCGTGGACAGCCTGAGGGCCAAGCCCCAGCATTTT. Variable domain in full (rest from reference TRBV2 and TRBJ1-5): EPEVTQTPSHQVTQMGQEVILRCVPISNHLYFYWYRQILGQKVEFLVSFYNNEISEKSEIFDDQFSVERPDGSNFTLKIRSTKLEDSAMYFCASSVDSLRAKPQHFGDGTRLSIL.

Only one count was recorded for this clone. The rearrangement uses TRBV7-9 and TRBJ2-5; TRBD1 agrees at 7 bases. Looked up from germline, CDR1 is SEHNR and CDR2 is FQNEAQ (reference sequence). The CDR3 covers 13 residues. The J segment lost 2 bases and the V segment lost 5 bases, leaving 2 bases of the junction unmatched. The CDR3 loop is CASSRTGQETQYF. CDR3 DNA sequence: TGTGCCAGCAGCCGGACAGGACAAGAGACCCAGTACTTC.

The chain recombines TRBV5-1 with TRBJ2-3, with a weak D call TRBD1 (5 bases). V shed 6 bases and J shed 0 bases, with 11 bases lying between them. This CDR3 has 14 residues. Per the germline V gene, CDR1 is SGHRS and CDR2 is YFSETQ. The CDR3, as DNA: TGCGCCAGCAAGTTGACAGTTAGCACAGATACGCAGTATTTT. This codes for CASKLTVSTDTQYF.

The rearrangement uses TRBV6-5 and TRBJ1-2, with no clear D. The V gene's germline CDR1 is MNHEY and CDR2 SVGAGI. CDR3 length: 13 residues. V shed 4 bases and J shed 8 bases, with 14 bases lying between them. The CDR3 spells CASSSRATIGYTF. The CDR3 nucleotides are TGTGCCAGCAGTTCACGTGCTACTATCGGCTACACCTTC.

The CDR3 nucleotides read TGCAGCGTTACAGGGGTCCCAGAGACCCAGTACTTC. The encoded protein is CSVTGVPETQYF. The rearrangement uses TRBV29-1 and TRBJ2-5; 7 positions agree with TRBD1. V was pared by 5 bases and J by 4 bases, with 4 bases of the junction left unmatched. This CDR3 comprises 12 residues. Germline V lookup: CDR1 SQVTM, CDR2 ANQGSEA.

The V call is TRBV10-3, the J call TRBJ2-7, with D possibly called TRBD1 or TRBD2 (5 bases each). The CDR3 spans 17 residues. The V end lost 10 bases, the J end lost 4 bases, and 29 bases lay between the germline ends. The V gene's germline CDR1 is ENHRY and CDR2 SYGVKD. CDR3 nucleotide sequence: TGTGCCACCCGGGGCCTTCTGGGGGAAAAGGTTTCTTACGAGCAGTACTTC. Its translation is CATRGLLGEKVSYEQYF.

The chain joins TRBV9 to TRBJ2-3; 11 positions match TRBD2. From germline, CDR1 is SGDLS and CDR2 YYNGEE. The length of the CDR3 is 16 residues. Germline trimming cut 2 bases from V and 6 bases from J; bases unmatched to any gene: 8. CDR3 in amino acids: CASSVTGTSGPDTQYF. DNA of the CDR3: TGTGCCAGCAGCGTGACTGGGACTAGCGGCCCGGATACGCAGTATTTT. Based on the CDR3 plus reference TRBV9 and TRBJ2-3, the full variable domain is DSGVTQTPKHLITATGQRVTLRCSPRSGDLSVYWYQQSLDQGLQFLIQYYNGEERAKGNILERFSAQQFPDLHSELNLSSLELGDSALYFCASSVTGTSGPDTQYFGPGTRLTVL.

This sequence joins TRBV19 and TRBJ2-5, with D unclear. CDR3 length: 14 amino acids. Germline-derived CDR1 and CDR2 are LNHDA and SQIVND (reference sequence). Trimming left V 3 bases short and J 4 bases short, with 12 bases between. CDR3 nucleotides: TGTGCCAGTAGTATGGTAGGGTCCGGAGAGACCCAGTACTTC. Its protein product is CASSMVGSGETQYF.

This clone has only one observation. The genes are TRBV30 and TRBJ2-1; 13 nucleotides line up with TRBD2. Trimming took 3 bases from V and 5 from J; bases not matched to a gene: 10. The CDR3 runs to 17 residues. Germline lookup yields CDR1 GTSNPN and CDR2 SVGIG (reference sequence). This CDR3 is CAWRREPGTSGNNEQFF. Here the CDR3 DNA reads TGTGCCTGGAGAAGAGAACCCGGGACTAGCGGGAACAATGAGCAGTTCTTC.

Details on this clone: At the DNA level, this CDR3 is encoded by other sequences in the same sample as well. The chain couples TRBV5-1 to TRBJ1-5, with D perhaps TRBD1 (5 bases). CDR1 is SGHRS and CDR2 is YFSETQ in the germline V gene. Trimming took 3 bases from V and 3 from J, leaving 10 bases between them. This CDR3 is 14 amino acids long. As DNA, the CDR3 is TGCGCCAGCAGCTCCGGGACTCCCAATCAGCCCCAGCATTTT. It codes for CASSSGTPNQPQHF.

The table lists this clone with a count of one. This rearrangement joins TRBV4-3 to TRBJ2-2, with D unclear. This CDR3 is 18 amino acids long. Germline CDR1 is LGHNA and CDR2 is YSLEER. V was pared by 2 bases and J by 0 bases, with 16 bases between. The CDR3 reads CASSQSLWQSSNTGELFF. CDR3 sequence (DNA): TGCGCCAGCAGCCAATCTCTTTGGCAGAGCTCGAACACCGGGGAGCTGTTTTTT.

V gene TRBV7-9 combines with J gene TRBJ2-3; D ambiguous. The CDR3 sequence is 16 residues long. Trimming removed 5 bases at V and 0 bases at J, with 15 bases between. Germline CDR1 and CDR2: SEHNR and FQNEAQ (reference sequence). This CDR3 is CASSPRLFASTDTQYF. CDR3 bases: TGTGCCAGCAGCCCCCGACTGTTTGCCAGCACAGATACGCAGTATTTT.

This chain connects TRBV6-1 to TRBJ2-7; possible D gene TRBD1, 5 bases. Between the trimmed V and J ends, which lost 0 bases and 7 bases, there was a span of 16 bases. CDR1 and CDR2 from the germline V gene are MNHNS and SASEGT. CDR3 length: 15 amino acids. CDR3 in amino acids: CASSEAGAGPGEQYF. CDR3 in DNA: TGTGCCAGCAGTGAAGCGGGCGCAGGGCCTGGGGAGCAGTACTTC.

As to this clone: The sample holds other DNA sequences that translate to the same CDR3. V and J are TRBV10-3 and TRBJ2-5, with 7 bases identical to TRBD1. Germline CDR1 is ENHRY and CDR2 is SYGVKD. The V gene end was trimmed by 6 bases and the J gene end by 2 bases; junction bases not matched to a gene: 3. The length of the CDR3 is 13 residues. The CDR3 DNA sequence: TGTGCCATCAGCCGGGACAGACAAGAGACCCAGTACTTC. It yields the protein CAISRDRQETQYF.

The chain joins TRBV5-4 to TRBJ2-1; a weak D match, TRBD2 (6 bases). The length of the CDR3 is 15 residues. Germline CDR1 is SGHNT and CDR2 is YYREEE (reference sequence). V dropped 2 bases and J dropped 4 bases, with 13 bases sitting between them. CDR3 region: CASSLPGLLYNEQFF. The CDR3 DNA sequence: TGTGCCAGCAGCTTACCGGGACTTTTATACAATGAGCAGTTCTTC.

The V gene is TRBV11-2, the J gene TRBJ1-1; possible D gene TRBD1, 5 bases. CDR3 length: 16 residues. CDR1 SGHAT and CDR2 FQNNGV come from the germline V gene. V dropped 5 bases and J dropped 3 bases, with 19 bases sitting between them. The CDR3, as DNA: TGTGCCAGCAGCCCCGGCAGGGCACTCAGGGACACTGAAGCTTTCTTT. Amino acid sequence: CASSPGRALRDTEAFF.

The V gene is TRBV5-6, the J gene TRBJ1-5; D call uncertain. CDR3 size: 13 residues. CDR1 and CDR2 from the germline V gene are SGHDT and YYEEEE. V was cut by 1 base and J by 4 bases, with 6 bases left in between. The CDR3 nucleotides are TGTGCCAGCAGCTTGAGATTTAATCAGCCCCAGCATTTT. It codes for CASSLRFNQPQHF.

This clone was picked up one time. Other DNA sequences from this sample encode an identical CDR3 as well. The genes are TRBV2 and TRBJ1-5, with 11 bases aligning to TRBD1. After removal of 4 bases from V and 2 bases from J, the junction contained 1 base not matched to a gene. Germline V gene data show CDR1 as SNHLY and CDR2 as FYNNEI. This CDR3 has 15 amino acids. CDR3 residues: CASSGDRGGNQPQHF. The CDR3, as DNA: TGTGCCAGCAGTGGGGACAGGGGGGGCAATCAGCCCCAGCATTTT.

The chain carries TRBV30 and TRBJ1-3; 10 positions agree with TRBD1. J gave up 7 bases and V 0 bases, and 3 bases lay outside the gene matches. CDR3 size: 14 residues. Per germline, CDR1 GTSNPN and CDR2 SVGIG (reference sequence). CDR3 nucleotides: TGTGCCTGGAGTGTTGAGACAGGGGGCAACACCATATATTTT. Residues: CAWSVETGGNTIYF.

This chain links TRBV19 with TRBJ2-2; D could derive from TRBD1 or TRBD2 (7 bases each). V was pared by 3 bases and J by 5 bases, with 16 bases between. CDR3 size: 16 residues. The germline V gene has CDR1 LNHDA and CDR2 SQIVND (reference sequence). The CDR3 sequence: CASSIGGTAGTGELFF. CDR3 sequence (DNA): TGTGCCAGTAGTATCGGGGGGACAGCCGGGACCGGGGAGCTGTTTTTT.

The chain links TRBV28 to TRBJ2-7, with TRBD2 identical over 8 bases. The CDR3 is 16 amino acids. Trimming at V came to 7 bases and at J to 0 bases, leaving 11 bases not matched to a gene. CDR1 MDHEN and CDR2 SYDVKM come from the germline V gene. CDR3 sequence: CASTQQLAVNSYEQYF. The CDR3 DNA reads TGTGCCAGCACCCAACAACTAGCGGTCAACTCCTACGAGCAGTACTTC.

The chain carries TRBV6-5 and TRBJ2-7, with TRBD2 matching over 12 bases. V dropped 2 bases and J dropped 4; count of bases not matched to a gene: 3. The germline CDR1 and CDR2 sequences are MNHEY and SVGAGI. This CDR3 contains 15 residues. CDR3 coding DNA: TGTGCCAGCAGTTACGCCCTAGCGGGAGGGTACGAGCAGTACTTC. Translating gives CASSYALAGGYEQYF.

The rearrangement joins TRBV2 to TRBJ2-7, with a possible D match to TRBD1 (6 bases). The CDR3 length is 15 residues. With 3 bases removed from V and 7 bases from J, the gap between germline ends came to 19 bases. Germline CDR1 reads SNHLY; CDR2 reads FYNNEI. CDR3 loop: CASSDRQVGAQEQYF. For the CDR3, the DNA is TGTGCCAGCAGTGACAGACAGGTTGGGGCTCAGGAGCAGTACTTC.

The chain employs TRBV18 and TRBJ1-5; TRBD1 might be the D (5 bases). Trimming left V 6 bases short and J 7 bases short, with 19 bases between. Germline V CDR1 and CDR2: KGHSH, LQKENI. This CDR3 has 15 amino acids. CDR3 loop: CASSTTESGGQPQHF. The CDR3, as DNA: TGTGCCAGCTCTACGACAGAGTCCGGGGGGCAGCCCCAGCATTTT.

The V and J genes are TRBV11-2 and TRBJ1-1; a possible D gene is TRBD1 (6 bases). Trimming took 3 bases from V and 0 from J, leaving 14 bases between them. The CDR3 is 16 residues long. The germline gives CDR1 SGHAT, CDR2 FQNNGV. The CDR3 coding sequence is TGTGCCAGCAGCTTGGGGGGGCAGGGACTGAACACTGAAGCTTTCTTT. This translates into CASSLGGQGLNTEAFF.

V gene TRBV7-9 combines with J gene TRBJ1-1, with a tentative D call TRBD1 (5 bases). This CDR3 has 15 amino acids. Germline CDR1 reads SEHNR; CDR2 reads FQNEAQ (reference sequence). The V end was cut by 0 bases, the J end by 1 base, with 9 bases between. The CDR3 DNA reads TGTGCCAGCAGCTTAGCTCCGACAGCGAACACTGAAGCTTTCTTT. Its protein product is CASSLAPTANTEAFF.

The chain recombines TRBV29-1 with TRBJ2-5, with D unresolved. The germline gives CDR1 SQVTM, CDR2 ANQGSEA. The CDR3 consists of 14 residues. V was clipped by 3 bases and J by 1 base, with 12 bases between them. The chain's CDR3 is CSVEVGSSQETQYF. CDR3 DNA sequence: TGCAGCGTTGAGGTCGGAAGCAGCCAAGAGACCCAGTACTTC. Full variable domain (remainder filled in from reference TRBV29-1 and TRBJ2-5): SAVISQKPSRDICQRGTSLTIQCQVDSQVTMMFWYRQQPGQSLTLIATANQGSEATYESGFVIDKFPISRPNLTFSTLTVSNMSPEDSSIYLCSVEVGSSQETQYFGPGTRLLVL.

V is TRBV5-1 and J is TRBJ1-1, with D unclear. Germline loops: CDR1 SGHRS, CDR2 YFSETQ. Deletions cut 4 bases from V and 3 bases from J, with 16 bases between. CDR3 length: 15 amino acids. Here the CDR3 DNA reads TGCGCCAGCAGCCGAATCACCGGGTCGGACACTGAAGCTTTCTTT. It yields the protein CASSRITGSDTEAFF.

The J gene is TRBJ1-2, the V gene TRBV10-3; D unclear. Germline-derived CDR1 and CDR2 are ENHRY and SYGVKD. Trimming stripped 3 bases from V and 6 bases from J, with 14 bases between. The CDR3 sequence is 14 residues long. The CDR3 protein is CAISEREGPDGYTF. DNA for the CDR3: TGTGCCATCAGTGAACGCGAAGGCCCGGATGGCTACACCTTC.

This clone was detected once. The chain uses TRBV7-9 and TRBJ2-1, with D perhaps TRBD1 or TRBD2 (5 bases each). The V and J ends lost 2 bases and 5 bases respectively, with 16 bases between them. CDR3 size: 16 residues. CDR1 and CDR2 (germline): SEHNR, FQNEAQ (reference sequence). Written as DNA, the CDR3 is TGTGCCAGCAGCTTAATATTGGGGGTAGCACACAATGAGCAGTTCTTC. Its protein product is CASSLILGVAHNEQFF.